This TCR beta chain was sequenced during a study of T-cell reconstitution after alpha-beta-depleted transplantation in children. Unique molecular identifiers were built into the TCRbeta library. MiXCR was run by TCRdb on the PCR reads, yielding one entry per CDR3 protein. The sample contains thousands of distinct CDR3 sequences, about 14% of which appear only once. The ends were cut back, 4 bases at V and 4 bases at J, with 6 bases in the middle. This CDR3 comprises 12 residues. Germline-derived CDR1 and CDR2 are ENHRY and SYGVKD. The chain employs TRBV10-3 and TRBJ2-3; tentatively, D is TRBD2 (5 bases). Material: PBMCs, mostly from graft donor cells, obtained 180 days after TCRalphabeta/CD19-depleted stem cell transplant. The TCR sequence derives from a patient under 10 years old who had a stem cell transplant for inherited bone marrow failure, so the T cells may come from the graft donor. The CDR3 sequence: CAISAAADTQYF. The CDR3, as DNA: TGTGCCATCAGTGCAGCGGCAGATACGCAGTATTTT.